Listed here are 5 T cell receptor beta chains from one sample, sequenced in a study of cytomegalovirus exposure and HLA in healthy donors. The PCR employed 60 Vbeta primers together with 13 Jbeta primers. Profiling relied on immunoSEQ multiplex PCR, and the TCRdb table lists in-frame clones only, not all of them. Found here are about 82,000 clones, about 9.5% of them singletons; the top ten hold around 25%. The material sequenced was PBMCs. The origin of the receptors is a man in his 60s in good health and CMV-seropositive.

This clone came up a few times. Other nucleotide sequences in the sample specify the same CDR3. The chain is built from TRBV5-1 and TRBJ1-1; TRBD1 agrees at 7 bases. Germline V gives CDR1 SGHRS, CDR2 YFSETQ. Trimming at V came to 1 base and at J to 1 base, leaving 1 base not matched to a gene. The CDR3 sequence is 14 residues long. CDR3 in amino acids: CASSLRQGNTEAFF. DNA of the CDR3: TGCGCCAGCAGCTTGCGACAGGGGAACACTGAAGCTTTCTTT.

The V gene is TRBV10-1, the J gene TRBJ2-2, with D possibly matching TRBD1 (6 bases). This CDR3 spans 15 amino acids. Between the trimmed V and J ends, which lost 6 bases and 0 bases, there was a span of 11 bases. Germline-derived CDR1 and CDR2 are WNHNN and SYGVQD (reference sequence). The CDR3: CASSSGAANTGELFF. The CDR3 region has the DNA TGCGCCAGCAGCTCAGGGGCAGCGAACACCGGGGAGCTGTTTTTT.

This sequence joins TRBV29-1 and TRBJ2-3; TRBD2 is a possible D gene (6 bases). Germline CDR1 and CDR2: SQVTM and ANQGSEA. This CDR3 comprises 14 residues. V lost 6 bases, J lost 3 bases, and 16 bases lay in between. The DNA of the CDR3 is TGCAGCGTGAGACCCGGAGGGGAGACAGATACGCAGTATTTT. Its protein is CSVRPGGETDTQYF.

The chain recombines TRBV7-2 with TRBJ2-6; 7 bases line up with TRBD1. CDR1 is SGHTA, CDR2 FQGNSA, per germline. V lost 7 bases and J lost 14; bases outside the gene matches: 8. There are 12 residues in the CDR3. The CDR3 sequence is CASNNRGNLLTF. CDR3 nucleotides: TGTGCCAGCAACAACAGGGGAAACCTCCTGACTTTC. The full variable domain, completed using reference TRBV7-2 and TRBJ2-6, is GAGVSQSPSNKVTEKGKDVELRCDPISGHTALYWYRQSLGQGLEFLIYFQGNSAPDKSGLPSDRFSAERTGGSVSTLTIQRTQQEDSAVYLCASNNRGNLLTFGAGSRLTVL.

A few counts support this clone. The V call is TRBV6-6, the J call TRBJ2-3, with TRBD1 matching over 10 bases. The CDR3 contains 15 residues. Trimming took 7 bases from V and 4 from J; bases not matched to a gene: 8. CDR1 is MNHNY and CDR2 is SVGAGI in the germline V gene (reference sequence). The CDR3 sequence is CASTPGTGAPDTQYF. For the CDR3, the DNA is TGTGCCAGCACTCCGGGGACAGGGGCCCCAGATACGCAGTATTTT.